One and the same sample provided the 10 T cell receptor beta chains below, sequenced in a study of graft-versus-host responses after intestinal transplantation. Profiled with immunoSEQ multiplex PCR; TCRdb holds only in-frame clones, not every one. The data show around 110,000 clones, with around 92% seen just once and under 1.5% held by the top ten. No antigen is known for these receptors. The source material was unstimulated CD8+ T cells sorted from spleen or lymph node cells, sampled before transplant. The receptors shown here come from a human donor who was the organ donor for an intestinal transplant.

This chain joins TRBV4-1 and TRBJ2-1; 8 nucleotides match TRBD1. Germline trimming cut 2 bases from V and 1 base from J; bases unmatched to any gene: 7. The CDR3 runs to 17 residues. Germline loops: CDR1 MGHRA, CDR2 YSYEKL. CDR3 sequence reads: CASSQLNTGGSYNEQFF. The CDR3 DNA reads as TGCGCCAGCAGCCAATTGAACACAGGGGGATCCTACAATGAGCAGTTCTTC.

The rearrangement links TRBV5-1 to TRBJ2-7, with 13 bases matching TRBD2. Germline CDR1 reads SGHRS; CDR2 reads YFSETQ. The CDR3 is 15 amino acids. Trimming cost V 0 bases and J 5 bases; bases outside gene matches: 2. The CDR3 reads CASSLAGTSGNEQYF. CDR3 in DNA: TGCGCCAGCAGCTTGGCCGGGACTAGCGGGAACGAGCAGTACTTC.

This rearrangement joins TRBV9 to TRBJ2-3; 8 bases map to TRBD2. This CDR3 is built from 18 residues. Germline CDR1 reads SGDLS; CDR2 reads YYNGEE. V lost 0 bases and J lost 0; bases outside the gene matches: 9. The CDR3 reads CASSVELAALSSTDTQYF. CDR3 in DNA: TGTGCCAGCAGCGTAGAACTAGCGGCCCTTTCTAGCACAGATACGCAGTATTTT.

The chain employs TRBV9 and TRBJ2-1; 9 bases agree with TRBD2. The junction had 19 bases not matched to a gene; V was cut back by 3 bases and J by 0 bases. CDR3 length equals 21 residues. Germline V lookup: CDR1 SGDLS, CDR2 YYNGEE. The CDR3 coding sequence is TGTGCCAGCAGCGCCCCATTTAGCGGGAGCAAACTGGGAGACTCCTACAATGAGCAGTTCTTC. Translated, it gives CASSAPFSGSKLGDSYNEQFF.

This clone came up once. V usage is TRBV5-5 and J usage is TRBJ2-5, with D perhaps TRBD2 (6 bases). V was pared by 4 bases and J by 1 base, with 14 bases between. The CDR3 totals 15 residues. Germline V CDR1 and CDR2: SGHKS, YYEKEE (reference sequence). This chain's CDR3 is CASSKAGGIQETQYF. The CDR3 region has the DNA TGTGCCAGCAGCAAAGCCGGCGGGATCCAAGAGACCCAGTACTTC.

V and J are TRBV7-9 and TRBJ2-5; maybe TRBD2 (6 bases). Trimming pared 5 bases from V and 7 bases from J, leaving 17 bases between. Germline V gives CDR1 SEHNR, CDR2 FQNEAQ (reference sequence). This CDR3 is 14 amino acids long. The CDR3 loop reads CASSPPAAAGTQYF. Written as DNA, the CDR3 is TGTGCCAGCAGCCCCCCGGCCGCAGCGGGGACCCAGTACTTC. Full variable domain (outside the CDR3, taken from reference TRBV7-9 and TRBJ2-5): DTGVSQNPRHKITKRGQNVTFRCDPISEHNRLYWYRQTLGQGPEFLTYFQNEAQLEKSRLLSDRFSAERPKGSFSTLEIQRTEQGDSAMYLCASSPPAAAGTQYFGPGTRLLVL.

This rearrangement joins TRBV27 to TRBJ2-2; D is undetermined. V lost 0 bases to trimming and J lost 0 bases, with 2 bases between them. The CDR3 runs 14 residues. CDR1 and CDR2 (germline): MNHEY, SMNVEV (reference sequence). The CDR3 loop is CASSLSPNTGELFF. The CDR3 DNA reads as TGTGCCAGCAGTTTATCTCCGAACACCGGGGAGCTGTTTTTT.

This rearrangement joins TRBV4-1 to TRBJ1-4; 7 positions agree with TRBD1. The CDR3 runs 15 residues. Per the germline V gene, CDR1 is MGHRA and CDR2 is YSYEKL. J gave up 5 bases and V 2 bases, and 5 bases lay outside the gene matches. The CDR3 sequence: CASSQQGQLNEKLFF. In DNA, the CDR3 is TGCGCCAGCAGCCAACAGGGACAGCTAAATGAAAAACTGTTTTTT.

The chain carries TRBV11-2 and TRBJ2-5, with 10 positions matching TRBD2. CDR1 and CDR2 (germline): SGHAT, FQNNGV. V shed 5 bases, J shed 5 bases, and the junction held 8 bases outside the gene matches. The CDR3 consists of 15 residues. CDR3 sequence reads: CASSPLAGVIETQYF. CDR3 coding DNA: TGTGCCAGCAGCCCGCTAGCGGGAGTAATTGAGACCCAGTACTTC. The complete variable domain, with remaining parts taken from reference TRBV11-2 and TRBJ2-5, reads EAGVAQSPRYKIIEKRQSVAFWCNPISGHATLYWYQQILGQGPKLLIQFQNNGVVDDSQLPKDRFSAERLKGVDSTLKIQPAKLEDSAVYLCASSPLAGVIETQYFGPGTRLLVL.

The chain combines TRBV2 with TRBJ1-2; D gene uncertain. Trimming pared 6 bases from V and 2 bases from J, leaving 16 bases between. The length of the CDR3 is 15 residues. Looked up from germline, CDR1 is SNHLY and CDR2 is FYNNEI. The CDR3, as DNA: TGTGCCAGCAGATGGAGTTACGCAGCCAACTATGGCTACACCTTC. This gives the protein CASRWSYAANYGYTF.